The clone carrying this T cell receptor beta chain was recorded many times. No antigen is known for it. The sample originates from a study of human T cells and chemical hapten exposure. Overall study context: Largely, small differences in pooled library volume made per-sample TCR yields vary. General study results and limits: Unchanged with DPC sensitization were TCRs above 1 in 1000 frequency.

Trimming left V 1 base short and J 7 bases short, with 16 bases between. CDR3 length: 15 amino acids. Per the germline V gene, CDR1 is SEHNR and CDR2 is FQNEAQ (reference sequence). The library tagged each cDNA molecule with unique molecular identifiers. In the original processing: Sequenced samples showed a median of around 91,000 TCRs each, with counts running from roughly 23,000 to 700,000. From the RACE reads, TCRdb called clonotypes with MiXCR, one entry per CDR3 protein. The V and J calls were determined by TCRdb, not by the authors. The sample shows some 50,000 distinct CDR3 sequences, 4.3% of them seen only once. Time point specified: healthy volunteer bleed at 2 weeks. Unfractionated whole blood was the source of the extracted total RNA.

The sequenced sample was whole blood. The receptor comes from a female donor in good health. Some clones in this sample may be carry-over from other donors' samples. The chain is built from TRBV7-9 and TRBJ1-2; D gene unclear. The DNA of the CDR3 is TGTGCCAGCAGCTTAGGGATGGATACAGTAGCTGGCTACACCTTC. Protein product: CASSLGMDTVAGYTF.